This T cell receptor (beta chain) was sequenced during a study of blood T cells in healthy people across ages. Germline CDR1 is LGHDT and CDR2 is YNNKEL (reference sequence). The CDR3 extends over 14 amino acids. V was trimmed by 8 bases and J by 4 bases, leaving 17 bases between them. Then a second PCR, running about 7 to 11 cycles, was carried out with a sample-barcoded 5' primer and a J-beta primer mix. Each CDR3 protein gets one entry after TCRdb re-called the 5' RACE reads with MiXCR. The sample holds 1.6 million or so distinct CDR3 sequences, about 35% seen once. Sequenced sample: blood. The sequence was collected from a woman in her twenties or thirties in good health. The chain couples TRBV3-1 to TRBJ1-2, with D maybe TRBD1 (5 bases). The CDR3 spells CASRDPGRSYGYTF. The CDR3 DNA sequence: TGTGCCAGCCGCGATCCGGGGCGATCCTATGGCTACACCTTC.